The clone carrying this T cell receptor (beta chain) has only a few counts. Its target is unknown. The data derive from a study of shared clonotypes between healthy human individuals. V shed 3 bases and J shed 10 bases, with 10 bases lying between them. The germline gives CDR1 LGHNA, CDR2 YSLEER. The CDR3 is 12 residues long. Findings and limits, study-wide: In a handful of donors, about 5% of naive CD4 clonotypes appeared in common.

Sequencing used immunoSEQ multiplex PCR; TCRdb keeps in-frame clones, though not all of them. The profile shows about 1 million clones, 75% of them singletons. Naive CD45RA+ and memory CD45RA-negative subsets were split from CD4+ cells. The receptor was derived from a man aged 18 to 30 in good health. The rearrangement uses TRBV4-3 and TRBJ2-1, with D possibly matching TRBD1 (5 bases). Sample: memory CD4+ T cells sorted from blood. Subset described: CD45RA-negative fraction. CDR3 sequence: CASSQETGEQFF. The CDR3 DNA follows: TGCGCCAGCAGCCAGGAAACAGGCGAGCAGTTCTTC.